A single sample is the source of the 13 T cell receptor beta chains below, sequenced in a study of breast tumors, draining lymph nodes, adjacent tissues. Breast cancer patients provided tissue from their axillary draining lymph nodes. One entry per CDR3 protein results from TCRdb running MiXCR on the multiplex PCR reads. The top ten hold under 4.5% of the sample, which has some 120,000 distinct CDR3 sequences, approximately 20% seen once. Sequenced input: axillary lymph node tissue. These receptors were taken from a female donor with breast cancer. Some clones in this sample may be carry-over from other donors' samples.

The table lists this clonotype with many counts. The CDR3 sequence: CASQQGHSGNTIYF. The CDR3 bases are TGTGCCAGCCAACAAGGGCACAGCGGAAACACCATATATTTT. The rearrangement links TRBV19 to TRBJ1-3; D is unclear. The CDR3 is 14 amino acids. Germline CDR1 LNHDA, CDR2 SQIVND (reference sequence). V lost 9 bases to trimming and J lost 4 bases, with 16 bases between them.

The rearrangement joins TRBV3-1 to TRBJ2-3; 9 bases agree with TRBD2. Germline assignment: CDR1 LGHDT and CDR2 YNNKEL (reference sequence). With V trimmed by 4 bases and J by 4 bases, 9 bases remained unmatched. CDR3 size: 16 residues. The CDR3 region has the DNA TGTGCCAGCAGCCGAATAGCGGGAGCAAGGGCAGATACGCAGTATTTT. Translated: CASSRIAGARADTQYF.

This clonotype was seen ten or more times. The chain has TRBV7-2 and TRBJ2-1; a possible D gene is TRBD2 (6 bases). V gave up 1 base and J gave up 8 bases, with 6 bases separating them. The CDR3 is 12 amino acids. Germline V lookup: CDR1 SGHTA, CDR2 FQGNSA. The CDR3 reads CASSLGGDEQFF. The CDR3, as DNA: TGTGCCAGCAGCTTAGGCGGGGATGAGCAGTTCTTC.

This clonotype occurred a few times. Since no conserved phenylalanine or tryptophan closes the CDR3, a read error is the likely cause. The gene calls are TRBV5-6 and TRBJ2-7, with D hard to call. In germline, CDR1 is SGHDT, CDR2 YYEEEE. The CDR3 extends over 12 amino acids. V lost 0 bases to trimming and J lost 4 bases, with 5 bases between them. The chain's CDR3 is CASSLGGYEQYL. CDR3 nucleotides: TGTGCCAGCAGCTTGGGCGGATACGAGCAGTACCTC.

This clonotype was picked up many times. The chain combines TRBV3-1 with TRBJ2-5; D may be TRBD1 (6 bases). V lost 3 bases and J 1 base, leaving 9 bases between the germline ends. This CDR3 is 14 amino acids long. CDR1 LGHDT and CDR2 YNNKEL come from the germline V gene (reference sequence). This chain's CDR3 is CASSQTGPQETQYF. The CDR3, as DNA: TGTGCCAGCAGCCAGACAGGTCCCCAAGAGACCCAGTACTTC.

This clonotype was recorded many times. V is TRBV20-1 and J is TRBJ1-5; no reliable D call. Germline CDR1 DFQATT, CDR2 SNEGSKA (reference sequence). The CDR3 length is 12 residues. V was trimmed by 6 bases and J by 0 bases, leaving 6 bases between them. CDR3 sequence reads: CSAVHSNQPQHF. The CDR3 nucleotides are TGCAGTGCAGTACATAGCAATCAGCCCCAGCATTTT.

This clonotype was seen ten or more times. CDR3 bases: TGCAGTGCTAGAGGGACGGGACAGGGTTTTTCAGATACGCAGTATTTT. It yields the protein CSARGTGQGFSDTQYF. V usage is TRBV20-1 and J usage is TRBJ2-3, with 9 positions matching TRBD1. The CDR3 runs 16 residues. J gave up 4 bases and V 1 base, and 9 bases lay outside the gene matches. Germline CDR1 is DFQATT and CDR2 is SNEGSKA (reference sequence).

This clonotype showed up many times. The chain recombines TRBV5-1 with TRBJ2-3; 9 bases line up with TRBD1. The length of the CDR3 is 15 residues. The V gene end was trimmed by 2 bases and the J gene end by 1 base; junction bases not matched to a gene: 2. CDR1 SGHRS and CDR2 YFSETQ come from the germline V gene. The CDR3 loop is CASSLRDRGTDTQYF. The CDR3 nucleotides are TGCGCCAGCAGCTTACGGGACAGGGGCACAGATACGCAGTATTTT.

This clonotype was seen many times. The V and J genes are TRBV20-1 and TRBJ1-4, with D perhaps matching TRBD1 (6 bases). Trimming took off 1 base at V and 8 bases at J, with 20 bases between the two ends. The CDR3 spans 16 residues. The germline V gene encodes CDR1 DFQATT and CDR2 SNEGSKA (reference sequence). The CDR3 protein is CSARARLGGESEKLFF. The CDR3 DNA sequence: TGCAGTGCTAGAGCCAGACTGGGGGGCGAATCGGAAAAACTGTTTTTT.

The chain couples TRBV5-1 to TRBJ2-1, with no clear D. The germline CDR1 and CDR2 sequences are SGHRS and YFSETQ. The CDR3 covers 16 residues. The germline V and J ends were trimmed by 1 base and 2 bases, with 13 bases remaining between them. The CDR3 reads CASSLTWGRAYNEQFF. In nucleotides, the CDR3 is TGCGCCAGCAGCTTGACCTGGGGTCGAGCCTACAATGAGCAGTTCTTC.

This clonotype was detected ten times or more. This chain joins TRBV20-1 and TRBJ2-3; 11 nucleotides align to TRBD2. CDR1 and CDR2 (germline): DFQATT, SNEGSKA (reference sequence). V lost 5 bases, J lost 4 bases, and 8 bases stayed unmatched. The CDR3 spans 15 residues. The CDR3 region is CSAVTSGRVADTQYF. CDR3 DNA sequence: TGCAGTGCTGTAACTAGCGGGAGAGTCGCAGATACGCAGTATTTT.

The rearrangement uses TRBV5-1 and TRBJ2-2, with 8 bases identical to TRBD2. The CDR3 has 16 amino acids. Germline CDR1 and CDR2: SGHRS and YFSETQ. Trimming took 4 bases from V and 2 from J; bases not matched to a gene: 7. For the CDR3, the DNA is TGCGCCAGCAGCCTATTAGCGGGGTCAAACACCGGGGAGCTGTTTTTT. This gives the protein CASSLLAGSNTGELFF.

The chain joins TRBV7-9 to TRBJ2-5; D is unclear. Trimming cost V 5 bases and J 0 bases, with 13 bases left between them. This CDR3 spans 15 amino acids. Germline-derived CDR1 and CDR2 are SEHNR and FQNEAQ (reference sequence). CDR3: CASSPGVRNQETQYF. The CDR3 DNA is TGTGCCAGCAGCCCCGGAGTCAGGAACCAAGAGACCCAGTACTTC. The variable domain in full, completed from reference TRBV7-9 and TRBJ2-5, reads DTGVSQNPRHKITKRGQNVTFRCDPISEHNRLYWYRQTLGQGPEFLTYFQNEAQLEKSRLLSDRFSAERPKGSFSTLEIQRTEQGDSAMYLCASSPGVRNQETQYFGPGTRLLVL.